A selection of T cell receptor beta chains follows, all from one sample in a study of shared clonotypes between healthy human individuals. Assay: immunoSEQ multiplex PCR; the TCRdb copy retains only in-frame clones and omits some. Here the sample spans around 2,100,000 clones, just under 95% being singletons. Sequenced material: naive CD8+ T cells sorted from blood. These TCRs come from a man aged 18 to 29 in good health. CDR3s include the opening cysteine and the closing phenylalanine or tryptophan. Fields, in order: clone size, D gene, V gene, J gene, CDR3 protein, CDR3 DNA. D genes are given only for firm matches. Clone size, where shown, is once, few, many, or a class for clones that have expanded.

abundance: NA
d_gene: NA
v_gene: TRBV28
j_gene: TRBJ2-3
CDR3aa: CASSLPYREDTQYF
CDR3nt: TGTGCCAGCAGTCTCCCCTACAGGGAAGATACGCAGTATTTT

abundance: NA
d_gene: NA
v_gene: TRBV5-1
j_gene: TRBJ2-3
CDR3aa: CASSPESRGLDTQYF
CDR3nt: TGCGCCAGCAGCCCAGAGTCCCGGGGGCTAGATACGCAGTATTTT

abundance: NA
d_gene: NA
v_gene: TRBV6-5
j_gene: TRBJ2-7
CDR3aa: CASSYSLYYEQYF
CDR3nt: TGTGCCAGCAGTTACAGCCTTTACTACGAGCAGTACTTC

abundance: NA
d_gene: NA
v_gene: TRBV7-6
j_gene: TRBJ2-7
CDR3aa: CASSLTIPLPPYEQYF
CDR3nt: TGTGCCAGCAGCTTAACCATCCCGCTCCCCCCCTACGAGCAGTACTTC

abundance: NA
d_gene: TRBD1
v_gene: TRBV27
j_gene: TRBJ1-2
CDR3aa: CASSFRGLGYGYTF
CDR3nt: TGTGCCAGCAGTTTCAGGGGGCTCGGCTATGGCTACACCTTC

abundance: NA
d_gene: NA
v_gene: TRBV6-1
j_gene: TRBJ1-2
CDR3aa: CASSEEDTGLGNYGYTF
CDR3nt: TGTGCCAGCAGTGAGGAGGACACGGGTCTCGGGAACTATGGCTACACCTTC

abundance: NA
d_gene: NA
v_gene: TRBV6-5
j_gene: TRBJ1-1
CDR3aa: CASSYSHATEAFF
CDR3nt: TGTGCCAGCAGTTACTCTCATGCCACTGAAGCTTTCTTT

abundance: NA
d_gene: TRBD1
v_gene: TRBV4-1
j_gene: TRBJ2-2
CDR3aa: CASSQEDRDTGELFF
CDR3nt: TGCGCCAGCAGCCAAGAGGACAGGGACACCGGGGAGCTGTTTTTT

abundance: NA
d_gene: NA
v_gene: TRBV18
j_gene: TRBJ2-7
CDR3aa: CASSPPESSYEQYF
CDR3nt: TGTGCCAGCTCACCACCGGAGAGCTCCTACGAGCAGTACTTC

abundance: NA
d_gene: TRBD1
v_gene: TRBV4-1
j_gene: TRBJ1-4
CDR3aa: CASSQDMGQGTLFF
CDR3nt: TGCGCCAGCAGCCAAGATATGGGACAGGGTACACTGTTTTTT

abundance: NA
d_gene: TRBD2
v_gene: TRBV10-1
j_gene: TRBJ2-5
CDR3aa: CARDSGEETQYF
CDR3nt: TGCGCCAGAGATAGCGGGGAAGAGACCCAGTACTTC

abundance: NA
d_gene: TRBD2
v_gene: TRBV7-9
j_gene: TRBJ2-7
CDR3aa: CASSPTGGLLAYEQYF
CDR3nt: TGTGCCAGCAGCCCAACGGGGGGGCTCTTGGCCTACGAGCAGTACTTC

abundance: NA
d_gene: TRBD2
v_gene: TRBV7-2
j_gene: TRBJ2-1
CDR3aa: CASRLLAGGLNEQFF
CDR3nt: TGTGCCAGCAGACTACTAGCGGGAGGTTTGAATGAGCAGTTCTTC

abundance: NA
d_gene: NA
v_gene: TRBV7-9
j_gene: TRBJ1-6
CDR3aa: CASSLVAGEGSPLHF
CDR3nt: TGTGCCAGCAGCTTAGTTGCAGGGGAGGGTTCACCCCTCCACTTT

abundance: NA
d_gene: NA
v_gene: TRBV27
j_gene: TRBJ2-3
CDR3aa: CASSLSSGRVTDTQYF
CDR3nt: TGTGCCAGCAGTTTATCGAGTGGCAGGGTGACAGATACGCAGTATTTT

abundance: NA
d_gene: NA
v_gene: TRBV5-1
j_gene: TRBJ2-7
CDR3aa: CASSLAGGAYEQYF
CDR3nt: TGCGCCAGCAGCTTGGCCGGAGGGGCCTACGAGCAGTACTTC

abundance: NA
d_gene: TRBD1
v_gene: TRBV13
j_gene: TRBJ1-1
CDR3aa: CASSLTQGAVEAFF
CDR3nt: TGTGCCAGCAGCTTAACACAGGGGGCGGTTGAAGCTTTCTTT

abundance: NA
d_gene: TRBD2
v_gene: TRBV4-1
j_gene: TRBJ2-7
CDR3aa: CASSQDLAGAYEQYF
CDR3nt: TGCGCCAGCAGCCAAGATCTCGCGGGAGCCTACGAGCAGTACTTC

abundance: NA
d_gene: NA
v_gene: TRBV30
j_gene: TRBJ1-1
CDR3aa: CAWSVDGSQYPFF
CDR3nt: TGTGCCTGGAGTGTAGATGGAAGCCAATATCCTTTCTTT

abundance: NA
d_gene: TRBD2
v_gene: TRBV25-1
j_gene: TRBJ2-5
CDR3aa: CASSFRLAEYQETQYF
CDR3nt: TGTGCCAGCAGTTTCCGACTAGCGGAGTACCAAGAGACCCAGTACTTC

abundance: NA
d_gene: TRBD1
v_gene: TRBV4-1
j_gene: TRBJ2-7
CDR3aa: CASSPDRGLFEQYF
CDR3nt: TGCGCCAGCAGCCCAGACAGGGGGCTTTTCGAGCAGTACTTC

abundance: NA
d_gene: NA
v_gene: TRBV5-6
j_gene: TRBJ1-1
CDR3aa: CASSVMTGRNTEAFF
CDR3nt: TGTGCCAGCAGCGTAATGACAGGCCGAAACACTGAAGCTTTCTTT

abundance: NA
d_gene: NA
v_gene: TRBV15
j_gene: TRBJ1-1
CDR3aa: CATSKVPRDTEAFF
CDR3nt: TGTGCCACCAGCAAAGTACCCAGAGACACTGAAGCTTTCTTT

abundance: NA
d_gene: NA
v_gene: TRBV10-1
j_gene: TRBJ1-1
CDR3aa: CASSDGGGPADTEAFF
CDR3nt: TGCGCCAGCAGTGATGGAGGAGGACCCGCCGACACTGAAGCTTTCTTT

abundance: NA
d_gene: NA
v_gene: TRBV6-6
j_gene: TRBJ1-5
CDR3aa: CASSYFYNQPQHF
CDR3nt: TGTGCCAGCAGTTACTTCTATAATCAGCCCCAGCATTTT

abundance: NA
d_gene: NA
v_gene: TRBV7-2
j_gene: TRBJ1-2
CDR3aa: CASSPEGGWDGYTF
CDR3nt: TGTGCCAGCAGCCCTGAGGGGGGGTGGGATGGCTACACCTTC

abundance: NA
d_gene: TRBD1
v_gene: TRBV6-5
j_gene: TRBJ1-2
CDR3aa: CASSLSGQGYYGYTF
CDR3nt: TGTGCCAGCAGTTTGTCGGGACAGGGATACTATGGCTACACCTTC

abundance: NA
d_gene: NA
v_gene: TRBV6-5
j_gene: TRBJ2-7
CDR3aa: CASSLAQGPTYEQYF
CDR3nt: TGTGCCAGCAGTTTGGCCCAGGGGCCAACCTACGAGCAGTACTTC

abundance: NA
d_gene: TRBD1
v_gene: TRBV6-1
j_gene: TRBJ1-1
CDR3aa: CASSEPGGYTEAFF
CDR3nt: TGTGCCAGCAGTGAGCCAGGGGGATACACTGAAGCTTTCTTT

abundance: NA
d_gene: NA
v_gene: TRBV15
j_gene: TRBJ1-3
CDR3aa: CATSRDLMVGNTIYF
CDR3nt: TGTGCCACCAGCAGAGATCTAATGGTTGGAAACACCATATATTTT

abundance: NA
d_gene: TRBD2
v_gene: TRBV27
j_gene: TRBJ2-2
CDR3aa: CASSVLAGPNTGELFF
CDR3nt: TGTGCCAGCAGTGTACTAGCGGGCCCGAACACCGGGGAGCTGTTTTTT

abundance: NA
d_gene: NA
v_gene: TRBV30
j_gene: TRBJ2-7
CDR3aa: CAWSGEGPLVHEQYF
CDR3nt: TGTGCCTGGAGTGGTGAAGGGCCTCTAGTCCACGAGCAGTACTTC

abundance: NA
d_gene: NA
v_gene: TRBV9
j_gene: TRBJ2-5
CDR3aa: CASNQLGRASNPEETQYF
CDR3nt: TGTGCCAGCAACCAACTGGGTCGGGCTTCTAATCCGGAAGAGACCCAGTACTTC

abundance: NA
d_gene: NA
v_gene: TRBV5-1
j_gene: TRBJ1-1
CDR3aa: CASSLGPGQMNTEAFF
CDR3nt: TGCGCCAGCAGCTTGGGGCCGGGACAAATGAACACTGAAGCTTTCTTT

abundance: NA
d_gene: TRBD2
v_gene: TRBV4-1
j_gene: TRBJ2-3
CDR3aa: CASCHVAGGLSDTQYF
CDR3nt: TGCGCCAGCTGCCATGTCGCGGGAGGTCTCTCAGATACGCAGTATTTT

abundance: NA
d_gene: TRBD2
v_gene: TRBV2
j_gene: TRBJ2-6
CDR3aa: CATMRLAPGSGANVLTF
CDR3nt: TGTGCCACCATGAGACTAGCCCCGGGATCTGGGGCCAACGTCCTGACTTTC

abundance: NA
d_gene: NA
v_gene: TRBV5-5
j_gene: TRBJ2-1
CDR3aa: CASVGGFSYNEQFF
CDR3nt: TGTGCCAGCGTAGGAGGGTTCTCCTACAATGAGCAGTTCTTC

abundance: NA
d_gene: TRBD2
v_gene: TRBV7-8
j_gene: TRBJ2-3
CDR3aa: CASSLYSGIIDTQYF
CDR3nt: TGTGCCAGCAGCTTATATAGCGGGATCATAGATACGCAGTATTTT

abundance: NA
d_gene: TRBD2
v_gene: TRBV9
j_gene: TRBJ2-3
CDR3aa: CASTRDGEGTQYF
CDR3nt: TGTGCCAGCACCCGGGACGGGGAGGGTACGCAGTATTTT

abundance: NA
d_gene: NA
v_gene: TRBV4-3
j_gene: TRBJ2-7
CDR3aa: CASSPWATGYEQYF
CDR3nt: TGCGCCAGCAGCCCCTGGGCCACAGGGTACGAGCAGTACTTC

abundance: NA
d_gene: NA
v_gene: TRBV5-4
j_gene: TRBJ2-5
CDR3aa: CASSLVGGKETQYF
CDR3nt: TGTGCCAGCAGCTTGGTCGGGGGTAAGGAGACCCAGTACTTC

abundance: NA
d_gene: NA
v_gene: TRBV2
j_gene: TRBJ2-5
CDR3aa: CASSEEWQGLETQYF
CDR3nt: TGTGCCAGCAGTGAAGAGTGGCAGGGCCTAGAGACCCAGTACTTC

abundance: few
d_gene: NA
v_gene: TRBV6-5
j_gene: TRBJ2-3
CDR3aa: CASSRQSSTDTQYF
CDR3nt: TGTGCCAGCAGCAGACAGTCAAGCACAGATACGCAGTATTTT

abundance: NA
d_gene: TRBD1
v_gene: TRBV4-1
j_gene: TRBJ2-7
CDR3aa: CASSEGQGAYEQYF
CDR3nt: TGCGCCAGCAGCGAGGGACAGGGGGCCTACGAGCAGTACTTC

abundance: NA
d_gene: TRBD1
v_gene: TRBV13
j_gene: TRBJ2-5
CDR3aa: CASSLRDSIQETQYF
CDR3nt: TGTGCCAGCAGCTTAAGGGACAGCATCCAAGAGACCCAGTACTTC

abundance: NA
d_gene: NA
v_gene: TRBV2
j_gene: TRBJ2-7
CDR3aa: CASSEFGSTGLSGYEQYF
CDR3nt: TGTGCCAGCAGTGAATTTGGAAGTACAGGGTTATCTGGGTACGAGCAGTACTTC

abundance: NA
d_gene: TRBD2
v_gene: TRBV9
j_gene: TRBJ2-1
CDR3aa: CASSGRPELAGVDEQFF
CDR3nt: TGTGCCAGCAGCGGCCGGCCCGAGCTAGCGGGAGTCGATGAGCAGTTCTTC

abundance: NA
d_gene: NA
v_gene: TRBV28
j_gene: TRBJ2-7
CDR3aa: CASSSWEASEQYF
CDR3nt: TGTGCCAGCAGTTCGTGGGAAGCTTCCGAGCAGTACTTC

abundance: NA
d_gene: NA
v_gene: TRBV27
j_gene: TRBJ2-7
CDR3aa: CASSHRGLDDEQYF
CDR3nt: TGTGCCAGCAGCCATCGGGGTTTAGACGACGAGCAGTACTTC

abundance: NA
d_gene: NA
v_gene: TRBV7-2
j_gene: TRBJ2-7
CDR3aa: CASSLAGGGASYEQYF
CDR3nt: TGTGCCAGCAGCTTAGCCGGCGGCGGAGCTTCCTACGAGCAGTACTTC

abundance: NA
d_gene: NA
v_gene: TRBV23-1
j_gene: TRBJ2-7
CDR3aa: CATIYRLLYEQYF
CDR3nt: TGCGCCACCATATACAGGCTGTTATACGAGCAGTACTTC

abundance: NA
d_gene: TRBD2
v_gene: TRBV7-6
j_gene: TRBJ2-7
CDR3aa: CASSSPGTSGTEQYF
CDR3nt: TGTGCCAGCAGCTCCCCCGGGACTAGCGGGACCGAGCAGTACTTC

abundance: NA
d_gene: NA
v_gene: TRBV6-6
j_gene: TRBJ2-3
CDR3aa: CASRSSTDTQYF
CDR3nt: TGTGCCAGCAGATCTAGCACAGATACGCAGTATTTT